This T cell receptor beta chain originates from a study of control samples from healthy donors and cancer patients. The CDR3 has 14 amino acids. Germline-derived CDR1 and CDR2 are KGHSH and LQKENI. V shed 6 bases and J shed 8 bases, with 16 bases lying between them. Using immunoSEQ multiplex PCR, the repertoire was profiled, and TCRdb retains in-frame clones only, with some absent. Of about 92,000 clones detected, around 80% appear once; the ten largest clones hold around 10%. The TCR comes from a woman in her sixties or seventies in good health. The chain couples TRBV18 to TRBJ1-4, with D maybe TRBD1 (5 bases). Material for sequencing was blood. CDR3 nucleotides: TGTGCCAGCTCGAAAGGGGCAGGATGGGAAAAACTGTTTTTT. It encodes CASSKGAGWEKLFF. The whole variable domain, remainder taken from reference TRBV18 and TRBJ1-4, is NAGVMQNPRHLVRRRGQEARLRCSPMKGHSHVYWYRQLPEEGLKFMVYLQKENIIDESGMPKERFSAEFPKEGPSILRIQQVVRGDSAAYFCASSKGAGWEKLFFGSGTQLSVL.